Listed below are T cell receptor beta chains from one sample, sequenced in a study of Ad26.COV2.S vaccination and SARS-CoV-2 variants. Profiled with immunoSEQ multiplex PCR; TCRdb holds only in-frame clones, not every one. Among a few hundred thousand clones listed, around 82% were seen once. Here the sequenced sample was peripheral blood, taken in a trial of Ad26.COV2.S vaccine versus placebo. These receptors were collected from a person between 18 and 65 years old who received the Ad26.COV2.S COVID-19 vaccine or a placebo. CDR3s include the opening cysteine and the closing phenylalanine or tryptophan. The D gene is left open where the match is weak. Size is omitted from some rows. Given values are once, few, many or a class for expanded clones.

J	V	size	D	DNA	CDR3
TRBJ1-2	TRBV10-3	NA	NA	TGTGCCATCAGTGTAGTGGGCGGCCGTAACTATGGCTACACCTTC	CAISVVGGRNYGYTF
TRBJ2-3	TRBV15	NA	NA	TGTGCCACCAGCAGAGGGACAGATACGCAGTATTTT	CATSRGTDTQYF
TRBJ1-5	TRBV7-9	NA	NA	TGTGCCAGCAGCTACGGACAGAGCAATCAGCCCCAGCATTTT	CASSYGQSNQPQHF
TRBJ1-6	TRBV9	NA	NA	TGTGCCAGCAGCGTACGGGGTCGAGGCGGTTCACCCCTCCACTTT	CASSVRGRGGSPLHF
TRBJ2-3	TRBV5-4	once	NA	TGTGCCAGCAGCCGAGGGAGGTCAAGCGCAGATACGCAGTATTTT	CASSRGRSSADTQYF
TRBJ2-3	TRBV24-1	NA	NA	TGTGCCACCAGTGATTTTCCCCCCGATGGTAGCACAGATACGCAGTATTTT	CATSDFPPDGSTDTQYF
TRBJ1-1	TRBV15	few	NA	TGTGCCACCAGCACCGAGAAGTTACGTGTAGCTTTCTTT	CATSTEKLRVAFF
TRBJ2-2	TRBV12-5	NA	TRBD2	TGTGCTAGTGCCCAACTAGCGGGACTCGGGGAGCTGTTTTTT	CASAQLAGLGELFF
TRBJ1-6	TRBV30	NA	NA	TGTGCCTGGAGTCCTGCTCGAAATTCACCCCTCCACTTT	CAWSPARNSPLHF
TRBJ1-1	TRBV5-1	NA	TRBD1	TGCGCCAGCAGCTTGGCAGGGGGGCGAGTTGACACTGAAGCTTTCTTT	CASSLAGGRVDTEAFF
TRBJ2-5	TRBV2	NA	TRBD1	TGTGCCAGCAATCGGGACAGGGCGGAAGAGACCCAGTACTTC	CASNRDRAEETQYF
TRBJ1-1	TRBV25-1	NA	TRBD1	TGTGCCAGCAGTGAGCCGGGACAGGGGAACACTGAAGCTTTCTTT	CASSEPGQGNTEAFF
TRBJ2-7	TRBV18	NA	TRBD2	TGTGCCAGCTCCCCCGGTACAGCGGGGGCCACGGGGCTCGAGCAGTACTTC	CASSPGTAGATGLEQYF
TRBJ1-2	TRBV7-2	NA	NA	TGTGCCAGCAGCTTATCCACCTCCCCGCATGGCTACACCTTC	CASSLSTSPHGYTF
TRBJ1-3	TRBV19	NA	NA	TGTGCCAGTAGTATAATTTTTGGAAAGGGCCCTGGAAACACCATATATTTT	CASSIIFGKGPGNTIYF
TRBJ2-7	TRBV18	NA	NA	TGTGCCAGCTCACCAGGGAGGAGCTCCTACGAGCAGTACTTC	CASSPGRSSYEQYF
TRBJ1-2	TRBV2	NA	NA	TGTGCCAGCGTCGGAGGGGGTGGCTATGGCTACACCTTC	CASVGGGGYGYTF
TRBJ2-4	TRBV11-3	NA	TRBD1	TGTGCCAGCAGCTGGGACAGGGTGGCAAACATTCAGTACTTC	CASSWDRVANIQYF
TRBJ1-4	TRBV6-5	NA	NA	TGTGCCAGCAGTTACCCCAATGAAAAACTGTTTTTT	CASSYPNEKLFF
TRBJ2-7	TRBV19	NA	TRBD1	TGTGCCAGTAGTTCCCGAGACTCCGGGACAGGCCTCGCCGAGCAGTACTTC	CASSSRDSGTGLAEQYF
TRBJ1-2	TRBV19	NA	TRBD1	TGTGCCAGTAGTTGGGGACAGCCATCTGGCTACACCTTC	CASSWGQPSGYTF
TRBJ1-2	TRBV11-3	NA	NA	TGTGCCAGCAGCCCTGAGGATGGAGGGGATGGCTACACCTTC	CASSPEDGGDGYTF
TRBJ2-5	TRBV28	NA	NA	TGTGCCAGCATGAGTCTGGACGGACGGTACCAAGAGACCCAGTACTTC	CASMSLDGRYQETQYF
TRBJ2-1	TRBV4-1	NA	TRBD2	TGCGCCAGCAGCCAGGGACTAGCGGGAGGGCTTGTGGAGAGTGAGCAGTTCTTC	CASSQGLAGGLVESEQFF
TRBJ2-1	TRBV5-1	NA	NA	TGCGCCAGCAGCTTGCAGCCTGGTAGTGAGCAGTTCTTC	CASSLQPGSEQFF
TRBJ2-2	TRBV6-5	NA	TRBD2	TGTGCCAGCAGTATAGCGGGCGTCACCGGGGAGCTGTTTTTT	CASSIAGVTGELFF
TRBJ1-1	TRBV5-6	NA	NA	TGTGCCAGCAGCTTGTTGGGGAGCGACGGAACTGAAGCTTTCTTT	CASSLLGSDGTEAFF
TRBJ1-1	TRBV30	few	NA	TGTGCCTGGAGTGTGATGGGCGGGAACACTGAAGCTTTCTTT	CAWSVMGGNTEAFF
TRBJ2-1	TRBV18	NA	NA	TGTGCCAGCTCACCAGACTCCTACAATGAGCAGTTCTTC	CASSPDSYNEQFF
TRBJ2-7	TRBV30	NA	TRBD2	TGTGCCTGGAGCATCTTTCGACTAGCGGGAGACGAGCAGTACTTC	CAWSIFRLAGDEQYF
TRBJ2-2	TRBV29-1	NA	TRBD2	TGCAGCGTCCGGGCGGGAGTCACCGGGGAGCTGTTTTTT	CSVRAGVTGELFF
TRBJ2-1	TRBV27	NA	NA	TGTGCCAGCAGTTTATCTGCAGGGGAATACAATGAGCAGTTCTTC	CASSLSAGEYNEQFF
TRBJ2-7	TRBV3-1/TRBV3-2	few	NA	TGTGCCAGCAGCTCGACAGGGACTCACGCCTACGAGCAGTACTTC	CASSSTGTHAYEQYF
TRBJ2-3	TRBV5-1	NA	NA	TGCGCCAGCAGCCACCTGTGGGATACGCAGTATTTT	CASSHLWDTQYF